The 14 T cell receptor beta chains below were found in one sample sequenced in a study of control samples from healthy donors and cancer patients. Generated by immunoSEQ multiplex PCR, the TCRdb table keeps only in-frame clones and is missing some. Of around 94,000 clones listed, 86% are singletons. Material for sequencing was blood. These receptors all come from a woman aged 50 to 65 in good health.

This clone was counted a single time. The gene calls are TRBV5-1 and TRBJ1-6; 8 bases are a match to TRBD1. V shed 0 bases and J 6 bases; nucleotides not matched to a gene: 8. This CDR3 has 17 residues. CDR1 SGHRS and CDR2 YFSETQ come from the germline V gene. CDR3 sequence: CASSLEGGDRPNSPLHF. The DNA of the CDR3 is TGCGCCAGCAGCTTGGAGGGCGGGGACAGGCCTAATTCACCCCTCCACTTT. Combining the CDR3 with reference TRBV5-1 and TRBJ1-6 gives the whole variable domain KAGVTQTPRYLIKTRGQQVTLSCSPISGHRSVSWYQQTPGQGLQFLFEYFSETQRNKGNFPGRFSGRQFSNSRSEMNVSTLELGDSALYLCASSLEGGDRPNSPLHFGNGTRLTVT.

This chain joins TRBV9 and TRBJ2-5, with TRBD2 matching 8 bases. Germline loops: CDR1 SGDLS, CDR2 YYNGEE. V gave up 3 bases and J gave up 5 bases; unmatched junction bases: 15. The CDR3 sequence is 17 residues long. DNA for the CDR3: TGTGCCAGCAGCGCCCCTGGCGGGGGGCGCCCGGGGGAGACCCAGTACTTC. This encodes CASSAPGGGRPGETQYF.

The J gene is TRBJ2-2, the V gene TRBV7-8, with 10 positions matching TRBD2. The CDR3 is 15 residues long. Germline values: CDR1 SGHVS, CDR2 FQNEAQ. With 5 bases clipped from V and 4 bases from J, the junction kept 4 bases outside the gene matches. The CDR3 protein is CASSVQRGGTGELFF. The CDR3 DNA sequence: TGTGCCAGCAGCGTTCAGCGGGGGGGCACCGGGGAGCTGTTTTTT.

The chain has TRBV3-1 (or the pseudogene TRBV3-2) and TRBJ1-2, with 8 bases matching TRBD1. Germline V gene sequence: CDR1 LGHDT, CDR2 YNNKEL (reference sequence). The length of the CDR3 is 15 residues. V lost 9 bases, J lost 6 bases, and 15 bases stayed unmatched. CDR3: CASADGTGEYHGYTF. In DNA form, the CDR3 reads TGTGCCAGTGCCGACGGGACAGGAGAGTATCATGGCTACACCTTC.

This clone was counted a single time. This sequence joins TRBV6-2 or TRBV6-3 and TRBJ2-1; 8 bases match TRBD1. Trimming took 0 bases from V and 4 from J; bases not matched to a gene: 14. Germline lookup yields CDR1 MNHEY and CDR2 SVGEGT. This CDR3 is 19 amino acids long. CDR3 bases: TGTGCCAGCAGTTACTCTATGAAGCCCGGACAGGGACTTTACAATGAGCAGTTCTTC. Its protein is CASSYSMKPGQGLYNEQFF.

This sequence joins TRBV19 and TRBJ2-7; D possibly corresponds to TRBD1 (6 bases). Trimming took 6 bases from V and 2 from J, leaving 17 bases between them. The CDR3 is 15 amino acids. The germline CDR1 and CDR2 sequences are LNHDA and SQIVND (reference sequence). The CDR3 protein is CASRTQGSGAYEQYF. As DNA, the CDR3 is TGTGCCAGTAGGACCCAGGGGAGTGGGGCCTACGAGCAGTACTTC.

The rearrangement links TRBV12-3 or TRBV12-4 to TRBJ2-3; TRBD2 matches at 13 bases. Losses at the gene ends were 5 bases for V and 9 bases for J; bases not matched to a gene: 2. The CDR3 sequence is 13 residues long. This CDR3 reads CASSQLAGGTQYF. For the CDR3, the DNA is TGTGCCAGCAGTCAACTAGCGGGAGGGACGCAGTATTTT.

CDR3 in DNA: TGTGCCAGCAGCGCCGAGACAGGGGCCACCGGGGAGCTGTTTTTT. It translates to CASSAETGATGELFF. The chain has TRBV11-3 and TRBJ2-2; 8 positions agree with TRBD1. Per the germline V gene, CDR1 is SGHNT and CDR2 is YENEEA. V trimming: 5 bases; J trimming: 4 bases; junction bases outside the gene matches: 6. This CDR3 has 15 residues.

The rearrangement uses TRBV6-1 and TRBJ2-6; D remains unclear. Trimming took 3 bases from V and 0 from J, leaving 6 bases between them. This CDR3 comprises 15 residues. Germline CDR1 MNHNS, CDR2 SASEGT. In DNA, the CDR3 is TGTGCCAGCAGTGAGGCGTCCTCTGGGGCCAACGTCCTGACTTTC. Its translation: CASSEASSGANVLTF.

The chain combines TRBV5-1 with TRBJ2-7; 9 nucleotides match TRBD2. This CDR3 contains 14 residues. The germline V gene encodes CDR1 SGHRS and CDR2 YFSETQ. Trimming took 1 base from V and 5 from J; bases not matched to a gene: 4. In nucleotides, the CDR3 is TGCGCCAGCAGCTTGAGTAGCGGGGGAAACGAGCAGTACTTC. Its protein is CASSLSSGGNEQYF.

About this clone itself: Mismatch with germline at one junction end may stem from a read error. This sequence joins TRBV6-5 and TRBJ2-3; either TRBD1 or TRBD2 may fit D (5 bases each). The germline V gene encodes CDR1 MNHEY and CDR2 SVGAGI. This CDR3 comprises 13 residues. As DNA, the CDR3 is TGTGCCAGCAGTTACAAACAGGCTAGCATCCGTGTTTTT. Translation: CASSYKQASIRVF.

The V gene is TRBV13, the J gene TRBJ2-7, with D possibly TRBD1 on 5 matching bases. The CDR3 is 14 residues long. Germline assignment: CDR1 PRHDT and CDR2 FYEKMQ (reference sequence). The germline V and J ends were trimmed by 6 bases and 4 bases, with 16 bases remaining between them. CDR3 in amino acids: CASRRTGERYEQYF. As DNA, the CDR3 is TGTGCCAGCAGGCGAACAGGAGAACGTTACGAGCAGTACTTC.

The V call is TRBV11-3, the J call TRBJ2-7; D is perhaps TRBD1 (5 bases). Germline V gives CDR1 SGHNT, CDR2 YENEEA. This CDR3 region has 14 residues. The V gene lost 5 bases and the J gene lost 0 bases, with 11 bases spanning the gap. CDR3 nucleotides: TGTGCCAGCAGCCCTGGACACGACTCCTACGAGCAGTACTTC. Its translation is CASSPGHDSYEQYF. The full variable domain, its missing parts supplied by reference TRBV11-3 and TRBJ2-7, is EAGVVQSPRYKIIEKKQPVAFWCNPISGHNTLYWYLQNLGQGPELLIRYENEEAVDDSQLPKDRFSAERLKGVDSTLKIQPAELGDSAVYLCASSPGHDSYEQYFGPGTRLTVT.

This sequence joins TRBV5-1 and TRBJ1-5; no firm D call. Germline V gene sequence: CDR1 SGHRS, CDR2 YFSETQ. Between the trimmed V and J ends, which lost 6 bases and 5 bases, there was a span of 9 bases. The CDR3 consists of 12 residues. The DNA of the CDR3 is TGCGCCAGCAAACTAAACGATCAGCCCCAGCATTTT. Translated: CASKLNDQPQHF.